This T cell receptor (beta chain) was recorded in a study of Ad26.COV2.S vaccination and SARS-CoV-2 variants. The wider study: COV1001, an Ad26.COV2.S trial, supplied this vaccine-arm donor.

The germline gives CDR1 LNHNV, CDR2 YYDKDF (reference sequence). This CDR3 has 16 residues. V lost 0 bases and J 6 bases, leaving 15 bases between the germline ends. Here immunoSEQ multiplex PCR was the method, and the copy in TCRdb shows in-frame clones only, minus some. The sample has roughly 320,000 clones; around four fifths are singletons. The treatment is: roughly 18 received Ad26.COV2.S at low or high dose, single or two shots; roughly five received placebo; per-sample allocation not given. All samples were drawn on day 63, counting from the first vaccine or placebo injection. The receptor was isolated from a person between 18 and 65 years old who received the Ad26.COV2.S COVID-19 vaccine or a placebo. The sequencing here drew on peripheral blood, taken in a trial of Ad26.COV2.S vaccine versus placebo. The chain uses TRBV15 and TRBJ2-1, with D perhaps TRBD2 (6 bases). DNA of the CDR3: TGTGCCACCAGCAGAGATCGCGGGGTTAGAGGCAATGAGCAGTTCTTC. Amino acids: CATSRDRGVRGNEQFF. Full variable domain (remainder filled in from reference TRBV15 and TRBJ2-1): DAMVIQNPRYQVTQFGKPVTLSCSQTLNHNVMYWYQQKSSQAPKLLFHYYDKDFNNEADTPDNFQSRRPNTSFCFLDIRSPGLGDTAMYLCATSRDRGVRGNEQFFGPGTRLTVL.